This T cell receptor (beta chain) comes out of a study of T-cell memory formation after mild COVID-19. Study results and limitations: Among contracting clones, CD4+ were mainly CM/EM and CD8+ enriched in EMRA.

From the 5' RACE reads, TCRdb called clonotypes with MiXCR, one entry per CDR3 protein. The table has 300,000 to 350,000 distinct CDR3 sequences, 14% seen once. The table lists this clonotype with a few counts. The target antigen is unknown. Deletions cut 2 bases from V and 3 bases from J, with 13 bases between. This CDR3 has 15 amino acids. Sequences were obtained from PBMCs or a T cell subset sorted from them (not recorded which). The chain combines TRBV12-3 or TRBV12-4 with TRBJ1-2; weak D call: TRBD1 (6 bases). The TCR comes from a man between 18 and 35 years old who had mild COVID-19 (a few samples of this study predate the infection). Cell type and time point are not known. CDR3: CASSLSARGYYGYTF. CDR3 DNA: TGTGCCAGCAGTTTATCGGCCAGGGGTTACTATGGCTACACCTTC.